This T cell receptor (beta chain) emerged from a study of beta chain features in type 1 diabetes. Per donor, one heparinised blood draw averaged approximately 120 mL. Findings of the study overall: The study found moderately but significantly shorter TCRB CDR3s in all four CD4+ subsets of Type 1 diabetes patients.

As every portion of the isolated RNA was reverse transcribed, the sequencing read expressed TCRB transcripts. Sequenced by immunoSEQ multiplex PCR; TCRdb stores in-frame clones only, minus some. The table includes about 160,000 clones, roughly 8% detected once. CDR1 and CDR2 from the germline V gene are SGHNT and YYREEE (reference sequence). CDR3 length: 12 residues. Trimming removed 0 bases from V and 9 bases from J, with 7 bases in between. About this clone itself: What it binds is not known.

The receptor was isolated from a young man with type 1 diabetes. Sample: central memory CD4+ T cells from blood. This chain joins TRBV5-4 and TRBJ2-1; D gene ambiguous. The CDR3 DNA sequence: TGTGCCAGCAGCTTGGGAGCGTCTGAGCAGTTCTTC. Protein product: CASSLGASEQFF. Based on the CDR3 plus reference TRBV5-4 and TRBJ2-1, the full variable domain is ETGVTQSPTHLIKTRGQQVTLRCSSQSGHNTVSWYQQALGQGPQFIFQYYREEENGRGNFPPRFSGLQFPNYSSELNVNALELDDSALYLCASSLGASEQFFGPGTRLTVL.